The next 8 T cell receptor beta chains were all read from a single sample in a study of identical twins. TCRdb re-derived calls from the 5' RACE reads in MiXCR, one entry per CDR3 protein. This table holds 240,000 or so distinct CDR3 sequences, 8% to 11% found once. The sample comprised memory T cells sorted from blood. The receptors shown here come from a man aged 50 to 59 in good health.

Only a few counts were recorded for this clonotype. This rearrangement joins TRBV2 to TRBJ1-6; D not resolved. CDR1 is SNHLY and CDR2 is FYNNEI in the germline V gene. The germline V and J ends were trimmed by 5 bases and 14 bases, with 28 bases remaining between them. The CDR3 extends over 17 amino acids. The CDR3 DNA reads as TGTGCCAGCAGTCAAGAGTTGGTCGGACCATTAATTCAGGCCCTCCACTTT. This gives the protein CASSQELVGPLIQALHF. Drawing the rest from reference TRBV2 and TRBJ1-6, the complete variable domain is EPEVTQTPSHQVTQMGQEVILRCVPISNHLYFYWYRQILGQKVEFLVSFYNNEISEKSEIFDDQFSVERPDGSNFTLKIRSTKLEDSAMYFCASSQELVGPLIQALHFGNGTRLTVT.

This chain joins TRBV6-1 and TRBJ1-5, with a possible D match to TRBD1 (6 bases). Germline V CDR1 and CDR2: MNHNS, SASEGT. V was pared by 6 bases and J by 0 bases, with 12 bases between. This CDR3 comprises 15 residues. The CDR3: CASRQTGISNQPQHF. The CDR3 DNA sequence: TGTGCCAGCAGGCAAACAGGGATTAGCAATCAGCCCCAGCATTTT.

At least ten counts were recorded for this clonotype. The chain couples TRBV27 to TRBJ2-3; the match to TRBD2 covers 8 bases. The V gene end was trimmed by 3 bases and the J gene end by 0 bases; junction bases not matched to a gene: 5. Germline V gives CDR1 MNHEY, CDR2 SMNVEV (reference sequence). This CDR3 contains 16 residues. The CDR3 DNA sequence: TGTGCCAGCAGTTTGGTTAGCGGGATAAGCACAGATACGCAGTATTTT. Protein product: CASSLVSGISTDTQYF.

This clonotype was found a few times. The chain couples TRBV24-1 to TRBJ2-1, with 12 bases fitting TRBD2. Germline V gene sequence: CDR1 KGHDR, CDR2 SFDVKD. The junction had 6 bases not matched to a gene; V was cut back by 5 bases and J by 5 bases. The CDR3 sequence is 16 residues long. The CDR3 loop is CATSGASGGADNEQFF. CDR3 in DNA: TGTGCCACCAGTGGGGCTAGCGGGGGGGCCGACAATGAGCAGTTCTTC.

This sequence joins TRBV18 and TRBJ1-5; a possible D gene is TRBD1 (5 bases). Trimming cost V 6 bases and J 0 bases, with 12 bases left between them. CDR3 size: 15 residues. The V gene's germline CDR1 is KGHSH and CDR2 LQKENI. This CDR3 is CASSRVGASNQPQHF. The CDR3 DNA is TGTGCCAGCTCCAGGGTAGGGGCTAGCAATCAGCCCCAGCATTTT.

This clonotype was recorded at least ten times. CDR3 region: CASSSDNEKLFF. The CDR3, as DNA: TGTGCCAGCAGTTCCGATAATGAAAAACTGTTTTTT. The chain carries TRBV27 and TRBJ1-4; D remains ambiguous. V lost 4 bases to trimming and J lost 4 bases, with 4 bases between them. CDR3 size: 12 residues. Per germline, CDR1 MNHEY and CDR2 SMNVEV (reference sequence). The full variable domain, completed using reference TRBV27 and TRBJ1-4, is EAQVTQNPRYLITVTGKKLTVTCSQNMNHEYMSWYRQDPGLGLRQIYYSMNVEVTDKGDVPEGYKVSRKEKRNFPLILESPSPNQTSLYFCASSSDNEKLFFGSGTQLSVL.

This chain links TRBV6-1 with TRBJ2-5; the D gene is possibly TRBD1 (5 bases). V lost 9 bases, J lost 0 bases, and 11 bases lay in between. This CDR3 has 13 amino acids. From germline, CDR1 is MNHNS and CDR2 SASEGT. The CDR3 sequence: CASLRQNQETQYF. As DNA, the CDR3 is TGTGCCAGTCTTAGACAGAACCAAGAGACCCAGTACTTC.

This clonotype was detected ten times or more. At one end, the junction sequence differs from germline, possibly due to a read error. The chain combines TRBV28 with TRBJ1-5; no definite D call. From germline, CDR1 is MDHEN and CDR2 SYDVKM. CDR3 length: 13 amino acids. The CDR3 region is CASTLGNNQPQHF. The CDR3 DNA is TGTGCCAGCACTTTAGGAAATAATCAGCCCCAGCATTTT.